This T cell receptor beta chain was found in a study of cytomegalovirus exposure and HLA in healthy donors. Findings of the study overall: Indistinguishable V segments, including TRBV6-2 and TRBV6-3, were excluded. From TCR beta sequences, most subjects' HLA-A and HLA-B alleles were reportedly predicted accurately. Most TCR sequences were rare, but some public TCRs occurred in many donors. Productive rates of about 87% or about 30% were seen for most TCR beta V segments in an earlier analysis.

The V end lost 0 bases, the J end lost 0 bases, and 6 bases lay between the germline ends. This CDR3 region has 14 residues. Germline CDR1 and CDR2: MNHNY and SVGAGI (reference sequence). As regards this clone: Its antigen is unidentified.

PCR was performed using 60 Vbeta and 13 Jbeta primers. Sequencing used immunoSEQ multiplex PCR; TCRdb keeps in-frame clones, though not all of them. The sample includes about 160,000 clones, approximately 90% seen only once; the top ten take 0.85%. Sample: PBMCs. The source of this sequence is a woman in her twenties or thirties in good health and CMV-seronegative. This rearrangement joins TRBV6-6 to TRBJ2-7; no firm D call. CDR3 sequence reads: CASSYSPSSYEQYF. CDR3 coding DNA: TGTGCCAGCAGTTACTCGCCGAGCTCCTACGAGCAGTACTTC.